Shown below are 17 T cell receptor beta chains from a single sample sequenced in a study of cytomegalovirus exposure and HLA in healthy donors. PCR was performed using 60 Vbeta and 13 Jbeta primers. The protocol was immunoSEQ multiplex PCR, while the TCRdb copy is restricted to in-frame clones and leaves out a portion. The sample consists of 150,000 to 250,000 clones, approximately 85% of them appearing once. The specimen sequenced was PBMCs. These receptors were collected from a woman between 50 and 59 years old in good health and CMV-seronegative.

The chain has TRBV27 and TRBJ2-7, with a tentative D call TRBD1 (6 bases). This CDR3 comprises 15 residues. Trimming shortened V by 6 bases and J by 3 bases, and 18 bases separated the two germline ends. Germline V gene sequence: CDR1 MNHEY, CDR2 SMNVEV (reference sequence). The CDR3 here is CASSPPPDSYYEQYF. The CDR3, as DNA: TGTGCCAGCAGCCCACCTCCGGACAGTTACTACGAGCAGTACTTC.

This clone occurred once. This sequence joins TRBV7-7 and TRBJ1-5; D is undetermined. Germline CDR1 is SSHAT and CDR2 is FNYEAQ (reference sequence). The CDR3 is 13 amino acids. V lost 1 base and J 3 bases, leaving 4 bases between the germline ends. CDR3 protein: CASSLDLNQPQHF. The CDR3 bases are TGTGCCAGCAGCTTAGATCTCAATCAGCCCCAGCATTTT.

This chain joins TRBV28 and TRBJ2-3, with 10 bases aligning to TRBD2. CDR1 MDHEN and CDR2 SYDVKM come from the germline V gene. CDR3 length: 15 residues. V lost 4 bases and J lost 1; bases outside the gene matches: 2. The CDR3 DNA reads TGTGCCAGCAGTTCTAGCGGGAGTGGCACAGATACGCAGTATTTT. It specifies CASSSSGSGTDTQYF.

The CDR3 region has the DNA TGTGCCAGTACGGAGGTGGGTCAGCCCCAGCATTTT. It codes for CASTEVGQPQHF. The chain carries TRBV19 and TRBJ1-5; D call uncertain. The germline V gene encodes CDR1 LNHDA and CDR2 SQIVND (reference sequence). The CDR3 has 12 residues. Trimming took 7 bases from V and 6 from J, leaving 10 bases between them.

The chain combines TRBV28 with TRBJ2-1, with 8 bases matching TRBD2. The CDR3 length is 12 residues. Germline V lookup: CDR1 MDHEN, CDR2 SYDVKM. The junction had 6 bases not matched to a gene; V was cut back by 5 bases and J by 12 bases. CDR3 DNA sequence: TGTGCCAGCAGTAACCCCGGGACTAGGCAGTTCTTC. It encodes CASSNPGTRQFF.

This chain links TRBV15 with TRBJ1-5; 8 bases fit TRBD1. Germline values: CDR1 LNHNV, CDR2 YYDKDF (reference sequence). V lost 5 bases and J lost 4; bases outside the gene matches: 16. This CDR3 has 18 amino acids. CDR3 region: CATSAIYPTGVKNQPQHF. Written as DNA, the CDR3 is TGTGCCACCAGCGCTATTTATCCGACAGGGGTCAAGAATCAGCCCCAGCATTTT. Looking up the rest from reference TRBV15 and TRBJ1-5 gives the full variable domain: DAMVIQNPRYQVTQFGKPVTLSCSQTLNHNVMYWYQQKSSQAPKLLFHYYDKDFNNEADTPDNFQSRRPNTSFCFLDIRSPGLGDTAMYLCATSAIYPTGVKNQPQHFGDGTRLSIL.

The CDR3 nucleotides read TGCGCCAGCAGCTTCGGTCAGCGGAACATTCAGTACTTC. Translation: CASSFGQRNIQYF. V usage is TRBV5-1 and J usage is TRBJ2-4, with a weak D call TRBD2 (5 bases). The germline V gene has CDR1 SGHRS and CDR2 YFSETQ. V was clipped by 2 bases and J by 7 bases, with 10 bases between them. The CDR3 runs to 13 residues.

The chain employs TRBV28 and TRBJ2-1, with 14 positions matching TRBD2. The germline CDR1 and CDR2 sequences are MDHEN and SYDVKM. The CDR3 is 15 residues long. V gave up 6 bases and J gave up 10 bases; unmatched junction bases: 8. CDR3 loop: CASSPGTSGRQEQFF. In nucleotides, the CDR3 is TGTGCCAGCAGCCCCGGGACTAGCGGGAGACAAGAGCAGTTCTTC.

The chain recombines TRBV7-9 with TRBJ1-1; TRBD1 agrees at 7 bases. Germline values: CDR1 SEHNR, CDR2 FQNEAQ (reference sequence). The CDR3 is 15 residues long. Unmatched junction bases numbered 5, after V lost 4 bases and J lost 0 bases. CDR3 amino acids: CASSYYRGMNTEAFF. CDR3 nucleotide sequence: TGTGCCAGCAGCTACTACAGGGGCATGAACACTGAAGCTTTCTTT.

V is TRBV14 and J is TRBJ2-3; D uncertain. The CDR3 runs to 14 residues. Trimming took off 0 bases at V and 5 bases at J, with 9 bases between the two ends. The germline CDR1 and CDR2 sequences are SGHDN and FVKESK. The CDR3 protein is CASSQEIRRDTQYF. The DNA for the CDR3 is TGTGCCAGCAGCCAAGAAATTAGAAGAGATACGCAGTATTTT.

This clone has a handful of counts. The rearrangement joins TRBV7-2 to TRBJ2-1; D not resolved. With 5 bases removed from V and 5 bases from J, the gap between germline ends came to 13 bases. Germline V gene sequence: CDR1 SGHTA, CDR2 FQGNSA. This CDR3 region has 14 residues. CDR3 DNA sequence: TGTGCCAGCAGCCTAGTGCTCGCGGACAATGAGCAGTTCTTC. Protein product: CASSLVLADNEQFF.

This clone occurred once. The chain recombines TRBV5-1 with TRBJ2-2; 7 bases are shared with TRBD2. Unmatched junction bases numbered 5, after V lost 6 bases and J lost 0 bases. The V gene's germline CDR1 is SGHRS and CDR2 YFSETQ. There are 15 residues in the CDR3. The CDR3 DNA reads TGCGCCAGCAAGCCCCTAGCGGCGAACACCGGGGAGCTGTTTTTT. Its translation: CASKPLAANTGELFF. Filled out from reference TRBV5-1 and TRBJ2-2, the complete variable domain reads KAGVTQTPRYLIKTRGQQVTLSCSPISGHRSVSWYQQTPGQGLQFLFEYFSETQRNKGNFPGRFSGRQFSNSRSEMNVSTLELGDSALYLCASKPLAANTGELFFGEGSRLTVL.

V usage is TRBV9 and J usage is TRBJ2-7; 14 bases agree with TRBD2. Per the germline V gene, CDR1 is SGDLS and CDR2 is YYNGEE. V lost 5 bases, J lost 3 bases, and 10 bases stayed unmatched. The CDR3 extends over 17 amino acids. Here the CDR3 reads CASSPGTSGRGGYEQYF. The CDR3 region has the DNA TGTGCCAGCAGTCCCGGGACTAGCGGGAGAGGGGGCTACGAGCAGTACTTC. Drawing the rest from reference TRBV9 and TRBJ2-7, the complete variable domain is DSGVTQTPKHLITATGQRVTLRCSPRSGDLSVYWYQQSLDQGLQFLIQYYNGEERAKGNILERFSAQQFPDLHSELNLSSLELGDSALYFCASSPGTSGRGGYEQYFGPGTRLTVT.

This chain links TRBV27 with TRBJ2-1; tentative D call: TRBD2 (6 bases). Germline V gene lookup returns CDR1 MNHEY and CDR2 SMNVEV (reference sequence). CDR3 size: 15 residues. V was pared by 6 bases and J by 4 bases, with 16 bases between. As DNA, the CDR3 is TGTGCCAGCAGATCCACACCACGGGGGTACAATGAGCAGTTCTTC. Its translation: CASRSTPRGYNEQFF.

Only a few counts were recorded for this clone. One end of the junction is discordant with germline, which a read error may explain. Here the CDR3 DNA reads TGTTCCAGCAGCGAGAGAAGTGGTGAAAAACTGTTTTTT. Its translation is CSSSERSGEKLFF. The chain combines TRBV7-9 with TRBJ1-4; D not resolved. Looked up from germline, CDR1 is SEHNR and CDR2 is FQNEAQ (reference sequence). This CDR3 is built from 13 residues.

This sequence joins TRBV19 and TRBJ2-2; TRBD2 aligns across 7 bases. Germline-derived CDR1 and CDR2 are LNHDA and SQIVND (reference sequence). V gave up 7 bases and J gave up 7 bases; unmatched junction bases: 9. This CDR3 has 14 amino acids. CDR3 sequence: CASIPSGRGGELFF. CDR3 DNA: TGTGCCAGTATCCCTAGCGGACGGGGCGGGGAGCTGTTTTTT.

This clone was seen once. This sequence joins TRBV27 and TRBJ2-7, with 9 bases identical to TRBD1. J lost 7 bases, V lost 7 bases, and 17 bases had no gene match. The CDR3 length is 16 residues. The germline CDR1 and CDR2 sequences are MNHEY and SMNVEV (reference sequence). This chain's CDR3 is CASKFTGQGPGGEQYF. CDR3 coding DNA: TGTGCCAGCAAGTTCACGGGACAGGGCCCTGGGGGGGAGCAGTACTTC.